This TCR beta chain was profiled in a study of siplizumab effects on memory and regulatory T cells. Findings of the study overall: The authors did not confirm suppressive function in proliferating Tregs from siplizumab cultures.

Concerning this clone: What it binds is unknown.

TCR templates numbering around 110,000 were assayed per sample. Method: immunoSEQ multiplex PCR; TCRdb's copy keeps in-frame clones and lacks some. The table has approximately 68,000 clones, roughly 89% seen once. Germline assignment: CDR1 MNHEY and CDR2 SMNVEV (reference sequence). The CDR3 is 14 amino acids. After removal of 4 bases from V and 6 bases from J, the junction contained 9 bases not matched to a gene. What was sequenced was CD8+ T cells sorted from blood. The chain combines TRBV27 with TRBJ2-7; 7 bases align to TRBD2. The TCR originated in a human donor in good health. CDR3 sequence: CASSWGGSSPEQYF. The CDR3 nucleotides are TGTGCCAGCAGTTGGGGGGGGAGTTCCCCCGAGCAGTACTTC.